This T cell receptor beta chain is from a study of CD4 T cells in relation to SARS-CoV-2 and coronaviruses. Study-level background: PBMCs were cultured with antigen for approximately nine days before TCR beta sequencing. Patient ages ranged from roughly 21 to 80, median 38. Two subjects were Hispanic; patients were fewer than 10 males and a handful of females.

Some clones are missing from TCRdb's copy, which holds only in-frame ones; the method was immunoSEQ multiplex PCR. The sample comprises about 40,000 clones, roughly 85% of which are singletons, and around 4.8% rests with the top ten. In regard to this clone: Its antigen remains unknown.

The germline V gene encodes CDR1 GTSNPN and CDR2 SVGIG (reference sequence). V shed 5 bases and J 2 bases; nucleotides not matched to a gene: 8. The CDR3 has 15 amino acids. The material sequenced was naive CD4+ T cells from PBMCs, cultured in vitro. Documented subset: naive CD4+ T cells isolated by negative enrichment. The chain has TRBV30 and TRBJ2-5; 10 bases are a match to TRBD2. The sequence was collected from an adult with COVID-19. As DNA, the CDR3 is TGTGCCTGGGCCAGGGGACTAGCGAAACAAGAGACCCAGTACTTC. Translated, it gives CAWARGLAKQETQYF.